The 4 T cell receptor beta chains below all came from one sample that was sequenced in a study of OX40 agonist ivuxolimab in advanced cancers. Generated by immunoSEQ multiplex PCR, the TCRdb table keeps only in-frame clones and is missing some. The sample carries roughly 39,000 clones, more than 70% recorded once. This specimen consisted of CD4+ or CD8+ T cells sorted from blood, obtained in a trial of the OX40 agonist ivuxolimab. These receptors originate from an adult with an advanced solid tumor such as melanoma, head and neck, liver or kidney cancer.

This clone has more than one count but fewer than ten. This chain joins TRBV5-6 and TRBJ1-5; D ambiguous. The CDR3 runs to 13 residues. Looked up from germline, CDR1 is SGHDT and CDR2 is YYEEEE. V lost 4 bases and J lost 7, with 12 bases in between. CDR3 amino acids: CASSPGRLQPQHF. In DNA, the CDR3 is TGTGCCAGCAGCCCCGGACGGTTACAGCCCCAGCATTTT. Full variable domain (missing parts from reference TRBV5-6 and TRBJ1-5): DAGVTQSPTHLIKTRGQQVTLRCSPKSGHDTVSWYQQALGQGPQFIFQYYEEEERQRGNFPDRFSGHQFPNYSSELNVNALLLGDSALYLCASSPGRLQPQHFGDGTRLSIL.

J is TRBJ2-7 and V is TRBV28, with D possibly being TRBD1 (7 bases). Deletions cut 7 bases from V and 6 bases from J, with 16 bases between. The CDR3 is 13 residues long. Germline lookup yields CDR1 MDHEN and CDR2 SYDVKM. CDR3 bases: TGTGCCAGCACGACAGGGAGGCCTGCCGAGCAGTACTTC. This codes for CASTTGRPAEQYF.

J is TRBJ1-1 and V is TRBV6-5, with a tentative D call TRBD1 (5 bases). The CDR3 runs to 15 residues. From germline, CDR1 is MNHEY and CDR2 SVGAGI. Trimming cost V 4 bases and J 0 bases, with 12 bases left between them. The CDR3 region is CASSSRGLLNTEAFF. CDR3 DNA sequence: TGTGCCAGCAGTTCGCGGGGACTCTTGAACACTGAAGCTTTCTTT.

The rearrangement joins TRBV6-6 to TRBJ1-4; no definite D call. The CDR3 extends over 14 amino acids. The germline V gene encodes CDR1 MNHNY and CDR2 SVGAGI (reference sequence). Trimming took 2 bases from V and 0 from J, leaving 4 bases between them. The CDR3 sequence: CASSYRATNEKLFF. The CDR3 DNA reads TGTGCCAGCAGTTACAGAGCAACTAATGAAAAACTGTTTTTT.